This T cell receptor (beta chain) stems from a study of a mutant IDH1 vaccine in newly diagnosed glioma. In the study overall: The start of vaccination came 4-6 weeks after radiotherapy alone, or with temozolomide cycles. The earlier regimen, radiotherapy, temozolomide, or both, was most often both. Week 47 marked visit V13, whereas week 35 marked visit V12.

Study results and limitations: There seemed to be no relation between pseudoprogression and changes in top peripheral T cell clonotypes.

Only in-frame clones appear in the TCRdb table, and some are missing; sequencing was by immunoSEQ multiplex PCR. The sample has about 94,000 clones; roughly 90% are singletons. The ends lost 5 bases at V and 3 bases at J; junction bases unmatched: 7. CDR1 is LNHDA and CDR2 is SQIVND in the germline V gene (reference sequence). The CDR3 runs to 17 residues. Remarks on this clone: Its antigen is unidentified.

The time point was: week 47, end of study. Each dose delivered 300 ug of mutant IDH1 20-mer peptide subcutaneously with imiquimod. The source material was PBMCs, sampled from a glioma patient whose treatment included an IDH1 peptide vaccine. The chain recombines TRBV19 with TRBJ2-1, with 13 bases that match TRBD2. This TCR derives from a woman between 45 and 60 years old with glioma. The DNA for the CDR3 is TGTGCCAGTAGTGTCGGGACTAGCGGGACGTTCTACAATGAGCAGTTCTTC. Translating gives CASSVGTSGTFYNEQFF.